These T cell receptor beta chains were read from a single sample in a study of T cell responses to AZD1222 COVID-19 vaccine. Libraries were prepared by immunoSEQ multiplex PCR; TCRdb keeps only in-frame clonotypes and omits some of them. The sample contains tens of thousands of clones, 75% to 95% of which appear only once. The sequencing used peripheral blood, collected on day 0 of MenACWY control vaccination. These receptors were obtained from an adult in good health. Both conserved end residues are part of each CDR3. The size of a clone is reported for some rows only, either as once, few or many, or as a class for expanded clones.

v_gene	j_gene	len	abundance	CDR3aa
TRBV4-3	TRBJ2-7	15	.	CASSLRTSGSDEQYF
TRBV5-1	TRBJ2-1	15	few	CASSPGLSGYDEQFF
TRBV19	TRBJ2-1	15	once	CASSVAGVTGNEQFF
TRBV6-4	TRBJ1-5	18	once	CASSVPIDRGIGNQPQHF
TRBV30	TRBJ1-2	11	.	CAWSVAGGYTF
TRBV28	TRBJ2-5	14	.	CASSLYRARETQYF
TRBV5-1	TRBJ2-7	14	.	CASSLGGSDDEQYF
TRBV4-3	TRBJ2-3	14	.	CASSQGVGEDTQYF
TRBV4-3	TRBJ2-5	15	.	CASSQDLTGGETQYF
TRBV6-2/TRBV6-3	TRBJ1-5	13	.	CASSYWSGQPQHF
TRBV25-1	TRBJ2-3	14	.	CASSDAGGADTQYF